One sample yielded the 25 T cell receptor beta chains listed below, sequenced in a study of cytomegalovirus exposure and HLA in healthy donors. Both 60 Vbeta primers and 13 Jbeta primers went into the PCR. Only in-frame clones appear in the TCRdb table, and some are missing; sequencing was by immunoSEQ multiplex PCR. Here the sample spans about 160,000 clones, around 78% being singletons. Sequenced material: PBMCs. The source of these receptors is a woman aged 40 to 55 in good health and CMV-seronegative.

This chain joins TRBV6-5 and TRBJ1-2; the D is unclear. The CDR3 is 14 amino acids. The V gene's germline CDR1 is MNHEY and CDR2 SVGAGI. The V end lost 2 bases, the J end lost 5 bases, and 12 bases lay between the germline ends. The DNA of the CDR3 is TGTGCCAGCAGTTACAGGCAGGAATCATATGGCTACACCTTC. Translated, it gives CASSYRQESYGYTF.

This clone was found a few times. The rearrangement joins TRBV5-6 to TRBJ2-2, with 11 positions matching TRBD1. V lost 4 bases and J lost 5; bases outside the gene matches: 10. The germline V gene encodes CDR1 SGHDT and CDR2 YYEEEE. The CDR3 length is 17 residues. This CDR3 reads CASSLFGQGALTGELFF. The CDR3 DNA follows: TGTGCCAGCAGCCTGTTTGGACAGGGGGCGCTTACCGGGGAGCTGTTTTTT.

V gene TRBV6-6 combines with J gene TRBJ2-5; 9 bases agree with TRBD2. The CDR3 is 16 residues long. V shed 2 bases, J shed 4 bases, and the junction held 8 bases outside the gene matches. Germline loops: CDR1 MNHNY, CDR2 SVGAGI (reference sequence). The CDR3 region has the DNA TGTGCCAGCAGTTACGGTCGCGGGGGGGCCGCAGAGACCCAGTACTTC. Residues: CASSYGRGGAAETQYF.

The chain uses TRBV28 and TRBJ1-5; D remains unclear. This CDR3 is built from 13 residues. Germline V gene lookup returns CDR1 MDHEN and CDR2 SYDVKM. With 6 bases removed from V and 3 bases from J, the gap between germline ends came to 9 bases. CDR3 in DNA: TGTGCCAGCAGAGCCTCACTCAATCAGCCCCAGCATTTT. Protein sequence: CASRASLNQPQHF.

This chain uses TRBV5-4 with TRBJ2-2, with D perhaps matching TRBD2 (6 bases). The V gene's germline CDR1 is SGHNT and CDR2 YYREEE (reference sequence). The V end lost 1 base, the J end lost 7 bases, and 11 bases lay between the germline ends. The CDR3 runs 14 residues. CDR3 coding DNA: TGTGCCAGCAGCTTGCGGGGGAGGATCGGGGAGCTGTTTTTT. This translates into CASSLRGRIGELFF.

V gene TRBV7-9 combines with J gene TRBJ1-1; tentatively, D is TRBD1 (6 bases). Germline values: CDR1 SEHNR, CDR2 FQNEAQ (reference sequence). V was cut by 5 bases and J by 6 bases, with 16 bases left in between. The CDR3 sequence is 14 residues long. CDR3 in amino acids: CASSPVTGFSEAFF. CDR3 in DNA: TGTGCCAGCAGCCCAGTAACAGGGTTTTCTGAAGCTTTCTTT.

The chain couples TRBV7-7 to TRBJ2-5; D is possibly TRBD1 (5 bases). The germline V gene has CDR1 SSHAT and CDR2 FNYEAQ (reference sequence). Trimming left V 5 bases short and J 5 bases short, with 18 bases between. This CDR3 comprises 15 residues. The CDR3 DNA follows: TGTGCCAGCAGCCCGCTTGGGGCTGAACAGGAGACCCAGTACTTC. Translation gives CASSPLGAEQETQYF.

CDR3 DNA sequence: TGTGCCAGCAGTCGGGGGGGCGACTATGGCTACACCTTC. As protein: CASSRGGDYGYTF. The chain couples TRBV6-1 to TRBJ1-2, with a possible D match to TRBD1 (6 bases). V lost 5 bases and J 3 bases, leaving 10 bases between the germline ends. The CDR3 loop spans 13 amino acids. Germline assignment: CDR1 MNHNS and CDR2 SASEGT.

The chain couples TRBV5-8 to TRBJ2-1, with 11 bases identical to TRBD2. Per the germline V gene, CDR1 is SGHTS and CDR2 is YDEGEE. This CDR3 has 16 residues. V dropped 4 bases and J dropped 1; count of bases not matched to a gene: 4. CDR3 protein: CASSLGLAESYNEQFF. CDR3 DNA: TGTGCCAGCAGCCTGGGACTAGCGGAGTCCTACAATGAGCAGTTCTTC. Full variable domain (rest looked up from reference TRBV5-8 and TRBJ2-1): EAGVTQSPTHLIKTRGQQATLRCSPISGHTSVYWYQQALGLGLQFLLWYDEGEERNRGNFPPRFSGRQFPNYSSELNVNALELEDSALYLCASSLGLAESYNEQFFGPGTRLTVL.

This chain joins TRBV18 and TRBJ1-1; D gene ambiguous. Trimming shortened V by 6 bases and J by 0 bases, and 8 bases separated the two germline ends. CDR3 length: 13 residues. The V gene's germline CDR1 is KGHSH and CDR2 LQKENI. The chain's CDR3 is CASSGNMNTEAFF. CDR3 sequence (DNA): TGTGCCAGCTCCGGGAACATGAACACTGAAGCTTTCTTT.

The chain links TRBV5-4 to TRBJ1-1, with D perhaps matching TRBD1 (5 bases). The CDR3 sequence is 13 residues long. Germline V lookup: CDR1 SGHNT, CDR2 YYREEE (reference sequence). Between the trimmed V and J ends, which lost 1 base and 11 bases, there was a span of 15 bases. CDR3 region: CASSLNGGLDAFF. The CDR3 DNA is TGTGCCAGCAGCTTGAACGGGGGGTTGGATGCTTTCTTT. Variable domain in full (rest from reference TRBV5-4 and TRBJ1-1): ETGVTQSPTHLIKTRGQQVTLRCSSQSGHNTVSWYQQALGQGPQFIFQYYREEENGRGNFPPRFSGLQFPNYSSELNVNALELDDSALYLCASSLNGGLDAFFGQGTRLTVV.

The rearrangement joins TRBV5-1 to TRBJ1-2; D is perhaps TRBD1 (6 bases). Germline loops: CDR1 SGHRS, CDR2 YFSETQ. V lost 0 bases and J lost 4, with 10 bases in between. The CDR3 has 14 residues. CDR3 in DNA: TGCGCCAGCAGCTTGGAGGGGGTTAGCTATGGCTACACCTTC. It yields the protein CASSLEGVSYGYTF.

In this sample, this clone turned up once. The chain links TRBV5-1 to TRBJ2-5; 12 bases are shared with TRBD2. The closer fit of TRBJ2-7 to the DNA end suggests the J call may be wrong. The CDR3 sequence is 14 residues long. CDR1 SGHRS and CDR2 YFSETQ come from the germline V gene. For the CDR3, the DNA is TGCGCCAGCAGCTCCCGGACTAGCGGGGACGAGCAGTACTTC. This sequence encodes CASSSRTSGDEQYF.

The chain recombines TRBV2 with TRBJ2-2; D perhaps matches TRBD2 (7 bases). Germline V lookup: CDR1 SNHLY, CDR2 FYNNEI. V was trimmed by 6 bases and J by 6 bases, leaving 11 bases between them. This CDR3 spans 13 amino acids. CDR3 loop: CASRQGGAGELFF. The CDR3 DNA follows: TGTGCCAGCAGACAGGGAGGGGCCGGGGAGCTGTTTTTT.

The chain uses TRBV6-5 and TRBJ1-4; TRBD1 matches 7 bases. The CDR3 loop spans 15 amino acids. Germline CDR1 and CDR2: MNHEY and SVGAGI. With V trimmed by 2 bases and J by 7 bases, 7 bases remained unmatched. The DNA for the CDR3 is TGTGCCAGCAGTTACGAGGGGGCAAAGCTTGAAAAACTGTTTTTT. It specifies CASSYEGAKLEKLFF.

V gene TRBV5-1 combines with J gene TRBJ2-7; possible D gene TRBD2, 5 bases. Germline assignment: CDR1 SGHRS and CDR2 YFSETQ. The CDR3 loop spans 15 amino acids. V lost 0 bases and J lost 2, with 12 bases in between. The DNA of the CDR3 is TGCGCCAGCAGCTTGGAGGCCGGGGTCGCCTACGAGCAGTACTTC. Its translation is CASSLEAGVAYEQYF.

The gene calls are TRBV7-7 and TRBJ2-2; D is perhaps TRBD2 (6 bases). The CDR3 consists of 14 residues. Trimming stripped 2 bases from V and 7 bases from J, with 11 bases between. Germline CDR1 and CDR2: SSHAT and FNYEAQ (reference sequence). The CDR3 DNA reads TGTGCCAGCAGCTTATTCGGGGGAAACGGGGAGCTGTTTTTT. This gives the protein CASSLFGGNGELFF.

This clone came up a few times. This chain's CDR3 is CASSETRANTEAFF. The CDR3 DNA sequence: TGTGCCAGCAGTGAAACGAGGGCTAACACTGAAGCTTTCTTT. The gene calls are TRBV2 and TRBJ1-1, with D uncertain. Trimming removed 2 bases from V and 2 bases from J, with 9 bases in between. The CDR3 is 14 amino acids. The germline CDR1 and CDR2 sequences are SNHLY and FYNNEI. Using reference TRBV2 and TRBJ1-1 for the parts outside the CDR3, the full variable domain is EPEVTQTPSHQVTQMGQEVILRCVPISNHLYFYWYRQILGQKVEFLVSFYNNEISEKSEIFDDQFSVERPDGSNFTLKIRSTKLEDSAMYFCASSETRANTEAFFGQGTRLTVV.

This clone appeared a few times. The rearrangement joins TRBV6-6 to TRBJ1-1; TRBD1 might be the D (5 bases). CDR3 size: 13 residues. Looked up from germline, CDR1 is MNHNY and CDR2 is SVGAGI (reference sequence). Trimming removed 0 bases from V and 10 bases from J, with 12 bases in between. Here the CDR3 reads CASSYSSGGTAFF. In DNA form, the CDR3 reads TGTGCCAGCAGTTACTCGAGCGGGGGGACAGCTTTCTTT.

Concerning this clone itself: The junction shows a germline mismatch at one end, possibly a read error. CDR3 residues: CVSSEESWRRSYNSPLHF. The CDR3 DNA follows: TGTGTCAGCAGTGAAGAATCGTGGCGGCGGTCCTATAATTCACCCCTCCACTTT. The rearrangement uses TRBV6-1 and TRBJ1-6; no reliable D call. The CDR3 covers 18 residues. The germline gives CDR1 MNHNS, CDR2 SASEGT.

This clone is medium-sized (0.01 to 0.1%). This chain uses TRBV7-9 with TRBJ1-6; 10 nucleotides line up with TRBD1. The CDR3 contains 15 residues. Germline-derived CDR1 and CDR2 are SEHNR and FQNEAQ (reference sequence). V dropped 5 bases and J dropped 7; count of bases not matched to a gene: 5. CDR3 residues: CASSHWTGGNSPLHF. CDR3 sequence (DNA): TGTGCCAGCAGCCATTGGACAGGGGGGAATTCACCCCTCCACTTT. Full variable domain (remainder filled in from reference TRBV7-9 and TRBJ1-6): DTGVSQNPRHKITKRGQNVTFRCDPISEHNRLYWYRQTLGQGPEFLTYFQNEAQLEKSRLLSDRFSAERPKGSFSTLEIQRTEQGDSAMYLCASSHWTGGNSPLHFGNGTRLTVT.

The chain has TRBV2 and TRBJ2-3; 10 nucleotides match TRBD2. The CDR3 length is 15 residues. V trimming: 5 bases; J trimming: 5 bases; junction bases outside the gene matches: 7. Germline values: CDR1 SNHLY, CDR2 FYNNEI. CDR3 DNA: TGTGCCAGCAGTCCCCCTAGCGGGAGCGGAGATACGCAGTATTTT. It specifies CASSPPSGSGDTQYF.

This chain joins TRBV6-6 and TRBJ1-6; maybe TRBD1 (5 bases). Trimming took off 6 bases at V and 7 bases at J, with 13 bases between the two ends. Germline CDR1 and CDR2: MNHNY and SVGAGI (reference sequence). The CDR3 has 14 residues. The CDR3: CASSTRGRNSPLHF. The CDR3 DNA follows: TGTGCCAGCAGCACAAGGGGAAGGAATTCACCCCTCCACTTT.

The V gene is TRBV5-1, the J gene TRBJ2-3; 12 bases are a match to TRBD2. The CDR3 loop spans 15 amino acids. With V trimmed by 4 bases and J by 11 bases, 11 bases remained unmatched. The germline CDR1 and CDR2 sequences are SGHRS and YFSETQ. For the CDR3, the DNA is TGCGCCAGCAGCGCACCCTCACTAGCGGGGGGAGGGCAGTATTTT. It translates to CASSAPSLAGGGQYF.

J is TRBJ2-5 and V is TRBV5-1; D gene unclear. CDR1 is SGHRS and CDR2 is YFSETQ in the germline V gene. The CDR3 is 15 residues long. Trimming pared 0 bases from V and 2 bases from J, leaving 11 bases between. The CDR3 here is CASSLATGIQETQYF. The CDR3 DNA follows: TGCGCCAGCAGCTTGGCGACTGGAATTCAAGAGACCCAGTACTTC.